Listed below are T cell receptor beta chains from one sample, sequenced in a study of T-cell reconstitution after alpha-beta-depleted transplantation in children. TCRdb reanalysed the PCR reads using MiXCR and keeps one entry per CDR3 protein. The top ten hold about 5% of the sample, which has 200,000 to 250,000 distinct CDR3 sequences, more than 20% seen once. Sequencing used PBMCs, mostly from graft donor cells, obtained 360 days after TCRalphabeta/CD19-depleted stem cell transplant. These receptors were obtained from a female patient between 2 and 15 years old who had a stem cell transplant for congenital amegakaryocytic thrombocytopenia, so the T cells may come from the graft donor. CDR3s include the opening cysteine and the closing phenylalanine or tryptophan. The D gene is left open where the match is weak. Some rows have no size entry. The others give once, few or many, or a class for an expanded clone.

D gene,V gene,clone size,J gene,CDR3 DNA,CDR3 protein
.,TRBV28,few,TRBJ2-2,TGTGCCAGAGGGAAACAGGGAAACACCGGGGAGCTGTTTTTT,CARGKQGNTGELFF
.,TRBV7-9,.,TRBJ2-5,TGTGCCAGCAGCTTCCTACGAGCAGGCCAACAAGAGACCCAGTACTTC,CASSFLRAGQQETQYF
TRBD1,TRBV20-1,.,TRBJ2-1,TGCAGTGCGCTCACACTTCAGGGGGCGCGGAATGAGCAGTTCTTC,CSALTLQGARNEQFF
TRBD2,TRBV24-1,few,TRBJ2-1,TGTGCCACCCTAAGTAGGACTAGACACAATGAGCAGTTCTTC,CATLSRTRHNEQFF
.,TRBV6-5,few,TRBJ1-3,TGTGCCAGCAGTTACAACATTTGGTACTCTGGAAACACCATATATTTT,CASSYNIWYSGNTIYF
.,TRBV20-1,.,TRBJ2-3,TGCAGTGCTCCGATCGGCTCCCCAGATACGCAGTATTTT,CSAPIGSPDTQYF
TRBD2,TRBV12-3/TRBV12-4,.,TRBJ2-1,TGTGCCAGCAGTGCCGGACTAGCGGGAGTTGAGCAGTTCTTC,CASSAGLAGVEQFF
TRBD2,TRBV20-1,few,TRBJ2-7,TGCATGGGGACTAGTGAAAGATACGAGCAGTACTTC,CMGTSERYEQYF
.,TRBV28,.,TRBJ1-5,TGTGCCAGCAGTTCCCCAAACTATCAGCATTTT,CASSSPNYQHF
.,TRBV20-1,.,TRBJ1-1,TGCAGTGCTTGGGACGGACCCAGCTCCACTGAAGCTTTCTTT,CSAWDGPSSTEAFF
.,TRBV12-3/TRBV12-4,many,TRBJ2-1,TGTGCCAGCAGCACAGACTACGTTGGATTGGATGAGCAGTTCTTC,CASSTDYVGLDEQFF
.,TRBV20-1,few,TRBJ2-5,TGCAGTGCCCTGACCCGGACATACCAAGAGACCCAGTACTTC,CSALTRTYQETQYF
.,TRBV5-1,many,TRBJ2-7,TGCGCCAGCAGCTTGGACCCCAGGGTTGAGCAGTACTTC,CASSLDPRVEQYF
.,TRBV6-5,.,TRBJ1-5,TGTGCCAGCAGTTACAGAACAGGGTTTGGGGATCAGCCCCAGCATTTT,CASSYRTGFGDQPQHF
.,TRBV12-3/TRBV12-4,.,TRBJ2-7,TGTGCCACCAGTGCCGTACAGGGTTACGAGCAGTACTTC,CATSAVQGYEQYF
TRBD2,TRBV5-1,.,TRBJ2-7,TGCGCCAGCAGCTTGCTGGGGGGGGGGACCTCCTACGAGCAGTACTTC,CASSLLGGGTSYEQYF
.,TRBV12-3/TRBV12-4,.,TRBJ1-6,TGTGCCAGCAGTTTAGGGGGGGGAGTGGGTTCACCCCTCCACTTT,CASSLGGGVGSPLHF
.,TRBV11-2,few,TRBJ2-3,TGTGCCAGCAGCACCGGACGAAATACAGATACGCAGTATTTT,CASSTGRNTDTQYF
TRBD1,TRBV10-3,many,TRBJ2-2,TGTGCCAGTACCGGGACAGGGATACCCGGGGAGCTGTTTTTT,CASTGTGIPGELFF
.,TRBV4-3,.,TRBJ1-2,TGCGCCAGCAGCCAAGCTGAGGGGGTTCACTATGGCTACACCTTC,CASSQAEGVHYGYTF
TRBD1,TRBV6-1,.,TRBJ2-6,TGTGCCAGCAGTCCACAGGGGACTGGGGCCAACGTCCTGACTTTC,CASSPQGTGANVLTF
.,TRBV4-1,few,TRBJ1-5,TGCGCCAGCAGCCAAGAAGGGGGGTGGAGCAATCAGCCCCAGCATTTT,CASSQEGGWSNQPQHF
TRBD2,TRBV2,once,TRBJ2-5,TGTGCCAGCGCTAGCGGGTGGCGGGAGACCCAGTACTTC,CASASGWRETQYF
.,TRBV2,few,TRBJ2-2,TGTGCCAGCAGTCCTGCTAACGCGAACACCGGGGAGCTGTTTTTT,CASSPANANTGELFF
.,TRBV2,.,TRBJ1-2,TGTGCCAGCAGGGGGATGAGGCATGGCTACACCTTC,CASRGMRHGYTF
.,TRBV18,.,TRBJ1-5,TGTGCCAGCTCACAGAGAACAGATCAGCCCCAGCATTTT,CASSQRTDQPQHF
.,TRBV5-7,.,TRBJ2-7,TGTGCCAGCAGCACCCAAGCAGGGGCCACCTACGAGCAGTACTTC,CASSTQAGATYEQYF
.,TRBV5-1,.,TRBJ2-7,TGCGCCAACAGCACCCAAGGACAAGAGCAGTACTTC,CANSTQGQEQYF
TRBD1,TRBV5-1,.,TRBJ1-5,TGCGCCAGCAGCTTATCGGGACAGGGGCTTCAGCCCCAGCATTTT,CASSLSGQGLQPQHF
TRBD1,TRBV27,few,TRBJ2-7,TGTGCCAGCAGTTATCGACAGGGGAACGACGAGCAGTACTTC,CASSYRQGNDEQYF
.,TRBV10-3,.,TRBJ2-1,TGTGCCATCAGTGAGACGCGTGACAATGAGCAGTTCTTC,CAISETRDNEQFF
.,TRBV18,.,TRBJ2-7,TGTGCCAGCTCACGGGGGGTCGAGCAGTACTTC,CASSRGVEQYF
TRBD1,TRBV24-1,.,TRBJ1-5,TGTGCCACCAGTGATGGGACAGGGAATAGCAATCAGCCCCAGCATTTT,CATSDGTGNSNQPQHF
.,TRBV4-2,few,TRBJ2-3,TGTGCCAGCAGCCAGCTACCGTTTAGCACAGATACGCAGTATTTT,CASSQLPFSTDTQYF
TRBD1,TRBV27,many,TRBJ1-5,TGTGCCAGCAGTCCCTGGACAGGGAGCAATCAGCCCCAGCATTTT,CASSPWTGSNQPQHF
TRBD1,TRBV4-1,few,TRBJ1-2,TGCGCCAGCAGCCAAAGGGCGACAGGGGGCCGAGGGGACTATGGCTACACCTTC,CASSQRATGGRGDYGYTF
.,TRBV10-3,few,TRBJ2-5,TGTGCCATCAGTGCTAATGGGGTTCAAGAGACCCAGTACTTC,CAISANGVQETQYF
.,TRBV7-9,.,TRBJ1-5,TGTGCCAGCAATTCCCTGGGCAGAGATCAGCCCCAGCATTTT,CASNSLGRDQPQHF
.,TRBV29-1,.,TRBJ1-1,TGCAGCGCTGATAGCGGCACTGAAGCTTTCTTT,CSADSGTEAFF
TRBD2,TRBV29-1,.,TRBJ2-7,TGCAGCGCCATGACTAGCGGGAGGTCCGAGCAGTACTTC,CSAMTSGRSEQYF
.,TRBV29-1,.,TRBJ2-3,TGCAGCCTCCAGAGACTTCTGATCACAGATACGCAGTATTTT,CSLQRLLITDTQYF
.,TRBV29-1,.,TRBJ2-7,TGCAGCGCATATAAGGCCTCTTCGCCCTACGAGCAGTACTTC,CSAYKASSPYEQYF
.,TRBV4-1,many,TRBJ1-1,TGCGCCAGCAGCCAAAACACCCAACCAACTGGGGCTTTCTTT,CASSQNTQPTGAFF
.,TRBV6-1,.,TRBJ2-7,TGTGCCAGCAGGAACCTGGGGCACTCCTACGAGCAGTACTTC,CASRNLGHSYEQYF
.,TRBV28,.,TRBJ1-1,TGTGCCAGCAGACCTCCGGCGGGAAACACTGAAGCTTTCTTT,CASRPPAGNTEAFF
TRBD2,TRBV20-1,medium-sized,TRBJ2-3,TGCAGTGCTAGACCCCACGGACTAGCAGGATCCGATACGCAGTATTTT,CSARPHGLAGSDTQYF
TRBD2,TRBV20-1,.,TRBJ2-3,TGCAGTGCTCGAGAACTAGCGGGCACGGATACGCAGTATTTT,CSARELAGTDTQYF
.,TRBV5-1,many,TRBJ1-5,TGCGCCAGCAGCGGTTCCGGGGGTGGCAATCAGCCCCAGCATTTT,CASSGSGGGNQPQHF
.,TRBV7-9,few,TRBJ2-1,TGTGCCAGCAGCTTAGCTCAACCTAGGGCGTGGTACAATGAGCAGTTCTTC,CASSLAQPRAWYNEQFF
TRBD1,TRBV4-2,few,TRBJ1-5,TGTGCCAGCAGCCAAGGATCGGGACAGGGGCTGGAGCCCCAGCATTTT,CASSQGSGQGLEPQHF
TRBD1,TRBV5-6,.,TRBJ1-5,TGTGCCAGCAGCGCCGGACAGGGGAGGCATCAGCCCCAGCATTTT,CASSAGQGRHQPQHF
.,TRBV5-1,few,TRBJ2-3,.,CASSILVGSTDTQYF
TRBD1,TRBV29-1,.,TRBJ2-7,TGCAGCGTTGGGCCCAATCCCTTGACAGGGGACGTAAGGGAGCAGTACTTC,CSVGPNPLTGDVREQYF
.,TRBV7-8,.,TRBJ2-7,TGTGCCAGCAGCCCACGTCGGCGGGACACAACTTTCCGCGAGCAGTACTTC,CASSPRRRDTTFREQYF
.,TRBV12-3/TRBV12-4,few,TRBJ2-1,TGTGCCAGCAGTTTCAGTGCAACGGGGAATGAGCAGTTCTTC,CASSFSATGNEQFF